The clone carrying this TCR beta chain was observed a few times. Measured with immunoSEQ multiplex PCR; TCRdb has only the in-frame clones, and not every one. The sample records 250,000 to 350,000 clones, about 88% being singletons. The data stem from a study of blood T cell repertoires in COVID-19. Looking at the study overall: Collection of acute and convalescent COVID-19 samples took place in the United States, Italy and Spain.

Living in 24 US areas, the participants were between roughly 18 and 90 years of age. J was trimmed by 1 base and V by 7 bases; bases with no gene match: 8. CDR1 and CDR2 from the germline V gene are LNHDA and SQIVND (reference sequence). This CDR3 is 16 amino acids long. The sequence was collected from a man aged 55-75 years who had recovered from COVID-19. This rearrangement joins TRBV19 to TRBJ2-2; 8 bases fit TRBD1. The source material was PBMCs or T cells enriched from blood (not recorded which). CDR3 sequence reads: CASKGAGTGNTGELFF. CDR3 nucleotide sequence: TGTGCCAGTAAAGGAGCCGGGACAGGGAACACCGGGGAGCTGTTTTTT.